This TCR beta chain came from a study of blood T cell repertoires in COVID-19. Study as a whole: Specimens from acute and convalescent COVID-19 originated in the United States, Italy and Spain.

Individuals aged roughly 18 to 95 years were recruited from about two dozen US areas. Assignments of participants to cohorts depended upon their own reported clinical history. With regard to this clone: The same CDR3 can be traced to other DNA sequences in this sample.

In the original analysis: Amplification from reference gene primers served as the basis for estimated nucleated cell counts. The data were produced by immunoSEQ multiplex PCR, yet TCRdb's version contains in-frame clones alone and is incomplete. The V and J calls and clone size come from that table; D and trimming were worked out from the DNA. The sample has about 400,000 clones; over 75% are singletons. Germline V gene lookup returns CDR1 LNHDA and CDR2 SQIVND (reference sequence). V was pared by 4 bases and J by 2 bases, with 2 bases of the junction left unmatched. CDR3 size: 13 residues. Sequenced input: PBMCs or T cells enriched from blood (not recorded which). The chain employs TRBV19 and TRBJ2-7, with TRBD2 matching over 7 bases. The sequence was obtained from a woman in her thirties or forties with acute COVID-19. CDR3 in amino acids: CASSSGGAYEQYF. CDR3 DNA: TGTGCCAGTAGTAGCGGGGGAGCCTACGAGCAGTACTTC.